The rows below give T cell receptor beta chains drawn from one sample of a study of T cell responses to AZD1222 COVID-19 vaccine. The assay was immunoSEQ multiplex PCR, and TCRdb's table has in-frame clones only and misses some. This table has about 160,000 clones, 85% to 90% appearing once. The sequencing used peripheral blood, collected 28 days after the second AZD1222 dose. Receptors were obtained from an adult who received the AZD1222 COVID-19 vaccine. The CDR3 runs from the conserved cysteine through the conserved F or W. Fields, in order: D gene, clone size, V gene, J gene, CDR3 DNA, CDR3 protein. A D gene is named only where the DNA matches it firmly. The size field is filled for only some rows; it gives once, few, many or a size class.

d_call: .; clone_size: .; v_call: TRBV19; j_call: TRBJ1-3; cdr3_nt: TGTGCCAGTAGTATTGGCGGGGGGACTTCTGGAAACACCATATATTTT; cdr3_aa: CASSIGGGTSGNTIYF
d_call: .; clone_size: .; v_call: TRBV15; j_call: TRBJ1-4; cdr3_nt: TGTGCCACCAGCCGGACCAGGGTCGTGAATGAAAAACTGTTTTTT; cdr3_aa: CATSRTRVVNEKLFF
d_call: TRBD1; clone_size: .; v_call: TRBV5-1; j_call: TRBJ1-5; cdr3_nt: TGCGCCAGCAGCCTCGGGACAGGCAATCAGCCCCAGCATTTT; cdr3_aa: CASSLGTGNQPQHF
d_call: .; clone_size: .; v_call: TRBV2; j_call: TRBJ1-5; cdr3_nt: TGTGCCAGCCGGGCAGGGTCCGGGCAGCCCCAGCATTTT; cdr3_aa: CASRAGSGQPQHF
d_call: .; clone_size: once; v_call: TRBV27; j_call: TRBJ1-1; cdr3_nt: TGTGCCAGCAGGACCCGGGGGAACACTGAAGCTTTCTTT; cdr3_aa: CASRTRGNTEAFF
d_call: .; clone_size: .; v_call: TRBV6-6; j_call: TRBJ2-1; cdr3_nt: TGTGCCAGCAGCCGACCTTACAATGAGCAGTTCTTC; cdr3_aa: CASSRPYNEQFF
d_call: .; clone_size: .; v_call: TRBV13; j_call: TRBJ1-2; cdr3_nt: TGTGCCAGCAGCTTATCCCCGGATAACTATGGCTACACCTTC; cdr3_aa: CASSLSPDNYGYTF
d_call: TRBD1; clone_size: .; v_call: TRBV3-1/TRBV3-2; j_call: TRBJ2-6; cdr3_nt: TGTGCCAGCAGCCAAGGGACAGGGATCTCTGGGGCCAACGTCCTGACTTTC; cdr3_aa: CASSQGTGISGANVLTF
d_call: TRBD2; clone_size: .; v_call: TRBV14; j_call: TRBJ2-7; cdr3_nt: TGTGCCAGCAGCCACCCAACTAGCGGCCTACACTACGAGCAGTACTTC; cdr3_aa: CASSHPTSGLHYEQYF
d_call: TRBD1; clone_size: .; v_call: TRBV7-9; j_call: TRBJ2-2; cdr3_nt: TGTGCCAGCACACTTAGGGGCCGGCGGGTACAGGGGGCTGAAACCGGGGAGCTGTTTTTT; cdr3_aa: CASTLRGRRVQGAETGELFF
d_call: .; clone_size: .; v_call: TRBV19; j_call: TRBJ1-4; cdr3_nt: TGTGCCAGTAAAGCAGCGCTTGCAACTAATGAAAAACTGTTTTTT; cdr3_aa: CASKAALATNEKLFF
d_call: .; clone_size: .; v_call: TRBV30; j_call: TRBJ1-4; cdr3_nt: TGTGCCTGGAGTGTAAAGGGGGGCGCGAGGAGGAGTGAAAAACTGTTTTTT; cdr3_aa: CAWSVKGGARRSEKLFF
d_call: .; clone_size: .; v_call: TRBV4-1; j_call: TRBJ1-4; cdr3_nt: TGCGCCAGCAGCCAAAGGGGACTAGAGAATGAAAAACTGTTTTTT; cdr3_aa: CASSQRGLENEKLFF
d_call: .; clone_size: .; v_call: TRBV27; j_call: TRBJ2-7; cdr3_nt: TGTGCCAGCAGTAATCGGGACAACCCCTACGAGCAGTACTTC; cdr3_aa: CASSNRDNPYEQYF
d_call: .; clone_size: .; v_call: TRBV27; j_call: TRBJ1-2; cdr3_nt: TGTGCCAGCAGTTTAGGGGTGGGCCCCCATGGCTACACCTTC; cdr3_aa: CASSLGVGPHGYTF
d_call: TRBD2; clone_size: .; v_call: TRBV10-1; j_call: TRBJ2-5; cdr3_nt: TGCGCCAGCAGTGAGTCCAGGACTAGCACCCAAGAGACCCAGTACTTC; cdr3_aa: CASSESRTSTQETQYF
d_call: TRBD1; clone_size: .; v_call: TRBV19; j_call: TRBJ1-2; cdr3_nt: TGTGCCAGTAGTCCCCGGGACAGGGCCTATGGCTACACCTTC; cdr3_aa: CASSPRDRAYGYTF
d_call: .; clone_size: .; v_call: TRBV5-1; j_call: TRBJ2-7; cdr3_nt: TGCGCCAGCAGCTTGTCCCTAAGTGATTACGAGCAGTACTTC; cdr3_aa: CASSLSLSDYEQYF
d_call: .; clone_size: .; v_call: TRBV20-1; j_call: TRBJ1-2; cdr3_nt: TGCAGTGCTAGTTGGGCCCAGGGTGGCTATGGCTACACCTTC; cdr3_aa: CSASWAQGGYGYTF
d_call: .; clone_size: .; v_call: TRBV9; j_call: TRBJ1-6; cdr3_nt: TGTGCCAGCAGCGTAGCAACTACAGGCCTATCACCCCTCCACTTT; cdr3_aa: CASSVATTGLSPLHF
d_call: TRBD1; clone_size: .; v_call: TRBV19; j_call: TRBJ1-1; cdr3_nt: TGTGCCAGTAGTATAGGGACAGGGACTGAAGCTTTCTTT; cdr3_aa: CASSIGTGTEAFF
d_call: .; clone_size: .; v_call: TRBV4-2; j_call: TRBJ2-2; cdr3_nt: TGTGCCAGCAGCCAAGTAAGAGGCGGGGAGCTGTTTTTT; cdr3_aa: CASSQVRGGELFF
d_call: .; clone_size: .; v_call: TRBV4-3; j_call: TRBJ1-4; cdr3_nt: TGCGCCAGCAGCCAAGGAGCAGATTTGGGGGAAAAACTGTTTTTT; cdr3_aa: CASSQGADLGEKLFF
d_call: .; clone_size: .; v_call: TRBV19; j_call: TRBJ1-2; cdr3_nt: TGTGCCAGTAGCCAAACCGGGAAACTTGATGGCTACACCTTC; cdr3_aa: CASSQTGKLDGYTF
d_call: .; clone_size: .; v_call: TRBV3-1/TRBV3-2; j_call: TRBJ1-3; cdr3_nt: TGTGCCAGCAGCCAACAATCACCTGGAAACACCATATATTTT; cdr3_aa: CASSQQSPGNTIYF
d_call: .; clone_size: .; v_call: TRBV5-8; j_call: TRBJ1-2; cdr3_nt: TGTGCCAGCAGCTTGGGGGGAAGGGGCGGCTATGGCTACACCTTC; cdr3_aa: CASSLGGRGGYGYTF
d_call: .; clone_size: .; v_call: TRBV19; j_call: TRBJ1-5; cdr3_nt: TGTGCCAGTAGTATAGGGCCCCTCAATCAGCCCCAGCATTTT; cdr3_aa: CASSIGPLNQPQHF
d_call: .; clone_size: few; v_call: TRBV7-9; j_call: TRBJ1-1; cdr3_nt: TGTGCCAGCCTGAGCACCGGCGGGAACACTGAAGCTTTCTTT; cdr3_aa: CASLSTGGNTEAFF
d_call: .; clone_size: .; v_call: TRBV6-4; j_call: TRBJ2-1; cdr3_nt: TGTGCCAGCAGCAACCGGAACTACAATGAGCAGTTCTTC; cdr3_aa: CASSNRNYNEQFF
d_call: .; clone_size: .; v_call: TRBV6-5; j_call: TRBJ1-1; cdr3_nt: TGTGCCAGCAGTCAACAGGTCATGAACACTGAAGCTTTCTTT; cdr3_aa: CASSQQVMNTEAFF